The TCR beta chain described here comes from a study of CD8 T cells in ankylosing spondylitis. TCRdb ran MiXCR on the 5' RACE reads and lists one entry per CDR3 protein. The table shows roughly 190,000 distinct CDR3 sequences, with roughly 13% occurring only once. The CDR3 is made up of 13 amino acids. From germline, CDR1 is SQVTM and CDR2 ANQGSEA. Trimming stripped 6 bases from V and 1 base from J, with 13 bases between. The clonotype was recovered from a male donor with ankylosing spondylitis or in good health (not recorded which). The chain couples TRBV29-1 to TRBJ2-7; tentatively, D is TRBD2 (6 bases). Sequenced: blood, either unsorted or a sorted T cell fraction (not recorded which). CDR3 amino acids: CSVPGDGSYEQYF. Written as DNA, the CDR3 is TGCAGCGTCCCGGGGGACGGTTCCTACGAGCAGTACTTC.